This entry describes one T cell receptor (beta chain). Its antigen remains unknown. Germline assignment: CDR1 DFQATT and CDR2 SNEGSKA (reference sequence). The V and J ends lost 7 bases and 7 bases, in that order; junction bases with no gene match: 6. The CDR3 spans 12 residues. This sample is part of a study of T cells in Graves' hyperthyroidism and ophthalmopathy. Newly diagnosed patients aged 18 to 65 had hyperthyroidism of under 2 months' duration. Broader study findings: Clonotypes that were expanded in thyroid above 0.001 mostly appeared in blood too.

Authors of the study amplified TCR beta CDR3 regions from RNA transcripts. Initially, a first-round RT-PCR of the TCR CDR3 employed the HTBI primer set. Using its own MiXCR run on the multiplex PCR reads, TCRdb lists one record per CDR3 protein. The sample lists some 720,000 distinct CDR3 sequences, over 15% occurring once. This TCR came from a man aged 18 to 29 with Graves' hyperthyroidism. Input material: blood. This rearrangement joins TRBV20-1 to TRBJ2-1; 8 nucleotides agree with TRBD2. The CDR3 DNA reads as TGCAGTGTGGTCGCGGGAGGAAATGAGCAGTTCTTC. Translated, it gives CSVVAGGNEQFF.